This T cell receptor (beta chain) was documented in a study of T cell repertoires in cytomegalovirus infection. On the study more broadly: HLA-C-restricted CMV epitopes, recently identified, and well-studied HLA-B-restricted ones were used by the study. Both CMV infection and a matching HLA type were indicated by public TCR beta signatures. Points from the study as a whole: Summed frequency of public TCR beta families distinguished CMV carriers with the relevant HLA. It was HLA-C-restricted CMV-specific TCR beta clonotypes that dominated the response ex vivo.

Looked up from germline, CDR1 is SNHLY and CDR2 is FYNNEI. Trimming removed 5 bases at V and 0 bases at J, with 11 bases between. This CDR3 has 15 residues. TCRdb re-called the reads with MiXCR, one entry per CDR3 protein. Among 230,000 or so distinct CDR3 sequences listed, 30% to 45% were seen once. As to this clonotype: Its cognate antigen is unknown.

The sample was CD8+ T cells from cultured PBMCs, taken from culture after CMV antigen stimulation. The chain has TRBV2 and TRBJ1-3, with no clear D. The TCR comes from a human donor in good health (CMV status not recorded). Some clones in this sample may be carry-over from other donors' samples. CDR3 nucleotide sequence: TGTGCCAGCAGTCAAGACACGTTCTCTGGAAACACCATATATTTT. Translating it yields CASSQDTFSGNTIYF.